This TCR beta chain was observed in a study of beta chain features in type 1 diabetes. The CDR3 extends over 14 amino acids. Trimming stripped 0 bases from V and 1 base from J, with 7 bases between. Germline V gene data show CDR1 as MNHEY and CDR2 as SVGAGI. The authors reverse transcribed all of the isolated RNA, so sequencing captured expressed TCRB transcripts. TCRdb's copy holds only in-frame clones and misses some; the assay was immunoSEQ multiplex PCR. The table records some 140,000 clones, around a tenth of them present only once. In its sample, this clone was seen a few times. The sequencing input was central memory CD4+ T cells from blood. This receptor was taken from a man younger than 35 in good health. This chain links TRBV6-5 with TRBJ2-7; a weak D match, TRBD1 (5 bases). CDR3 loop: CASSYSTASYEQYF. The CDR3 DNA follows: TGTGCCAGCAGTTACTCGACAGCTTCCTACGAGCAGTACTTC.